These T cell receptor beta chains were read from a single sample in a study of blood T cell repertoires in COVID-19. TCRdb's copy holds only in-frame clones and misses some; the assay was immunoSEQ multiplex PCR. The data contain about 480,000 clones, around nine tenths of them singletons. The source material was peripheral blood. The origin of the receptors is a woman in her fifties or sixties with COVID-19, enrolled during active disease. Both conserved end residues are part of each CDR3. D genes are given only for firm matches. The size field is filled for only some rows; it gives once, few, many or a size class.

d_call	v_call	j_call	clone_size	cdr3_nt	cdr3_aa
NA	TRBV9	TRBJ1-4	few	TGTGCCAGCAGCGGGCCCAATAATGAAAAACTGTTTTTT	CASSGPNNEKLFF
NA	TRBV5-4	TRBJ1-6	NA	TGTGCCAGCAGCTTCGGACAGATAACTTCGCCCCTCCACTTT	CASSFGQITSPLHF
NA	TRBV11-2	TRBJ1-4	NA	TGTGCCAGCAGCTTAGTGGGCGGGGGGCCGCGCAGGGATGAAAAACTGTTTTTT	CASSLVGGGPRRDEKLFF
NA	TRBV19	TRBJ1-6	NA	TGTGCCAGTAGTAGGGGACTGAGCTCCTATAATTCACCCCTCCACTTT	CASSRGLSSYNSPLHF
NA	TRBV6-5	TRBJ1-2	NA	TGTGCCAGCAGTTACAGTATATCCGGGACTGGCTATGGCTACACCTTC	CASSYSISGTGYGYTF
NA	TRBV15	TRBJ1-4	few	TGTGCCACCAGCAGAGATCTCGGTAATGAAAAACTGTTTTTT	CATSRDLGNEKLFF
TRBD1	TRBV29-1	TRBJ1-5	NA	TGCAGCGTTGGCCCGACAGGGAAAGATCAGCCCCAGCATTTT	CSVGPTGKDQPQHF
NA	TRBV18	TRBJ2-1	NA	TGTGCCAGCTCACCACAGGGGAATGAGCAGTTCTTC	CASSPQGNEQFF
TRBD1	TRBV6-5	TRBJ1-5	NA	TGTGCCACGTGGACAGGGAGAGGCAATCAGCCCCAGCATTTT	CATWTGRGNQPQHF
NA	TRBV29-1	TRBJ2-2	NA	TGCAGCGTTTCTGAGGGAGCCGGGGAGCTGTTTTTT	CSVSEGAGELFF
NA	TRBV10-3	TRBJ2-3	NA	TGTGCCGTCTCCAGGGATCCTAGCACAGATACGCAGTATTTT	CAVSRDPSTDTQYF
NA	TRBV3-1/TRBV3-2	TRBJ1-4	NA	TGTGCCAGCAGCCAAAACAGGGCCGAAAAACTGTTTTTT	CASSQNRAEKLFF
NA	TRBV28	TRBJ2-3	NA	TGTGCCAGCACCCCTCGGGGGTCCTCCACAGATACGCAGTATTTT	CASTPRGSSTDTQYF
NA	TRBV27	TRBJ1-2	NA	TGTGCCAGCAGGCTGGCGGAGGGCTATGGCTACACCTTC	CASRLAEGYGYTF
NA	TRBV5-8	TRBJ1-4	once	TGTGCCAGCAGCTTTATATGGGCGGGTGGTGAAAAACTGTTTTTT	CASSFIWAGGEKLFF
NA	TRBV27	TRBJ1-6	NA	TGTGCCAGCGCTAGGGCCGGGGAGGATTCACCCCTCCACTTT	CASARAGEDSPLHF
NA	TRBV24-1	TRBJ2-2	NA	TGTGCCACCGGGCTTAACACCGGGGAGCTGTTTTTT	CATGLNTGELFF
TRBD1	TRBV5-1	TRBJ1-2	NA	TGCGCCAGCAGCTTGTGGGGAAACAGGGGAGATAACGGCTACACCTTC	CASSLWGNRGDNGYTF
NA	TRBV19	TRBJ2-7	NA	TGTGCCAGTAGCCGACTAATCGGATCAGACGAGCAGTACTTC	CASSRLIGSDEQYF
NA	TRBV24-1	TRBJ1-1	NA	TGTGCCACCAGGGGCGACAGTGACGAAGCTTTCTTT	CATRGDSDEAFF
NA	TRBV11-3	TRBJ2-2	NA	TGTGCCAGCAGCCGGGTGGCAGCGAACACCGGGGAGCTGTTTTTT	CASSRVAANTGELFF
TRBD1	TRBV11-2	TRBJ1-1	NA	TGTGCCAGCAGCTTAAGAAGAAGGACAGGGATCATGAACACTGAAGCTTTCTTT	CASSLRRRTGIMNTEAFF
TRBD1	TRBV9	TRBJ2-2	NA	TGTGCCAGCTCCCCAGGGGGCACTAACACCGGGGAGCTGTTTTTT	CASSPGGTNTGELFF
NA	TRBV5-4	TRBJ2-2	NA	TGTGCCAGCACCTGGTGGGGGGGCGCCGGGGAGCTGTTTTTT	CASTWWGGAGELFF
NA	TRBV5-6	TRBJ2-1	once	TGTGCCAGCATATCTTTGGGAGTCGGGAATGAGCAGTTCTTC	CASISLGVGNEQFF
NA	TRBV7-9	TRBJ2-3	NA	TGTGCCAGCAGCTCACCACTGGGCAGGGTTCAGTATTCTCGGTATTTT	CASSSPLGRVQYSRYF
TRBD1	TRBV30	TRBJ2-7	NA	TGTGCCTGTTCTAACAGGGGCCGTACCTACGAGCAGTACTTC	CACSNRGRTYEQYF
NA	TRBV28	TRBJ1-5	few	TGTGCCAGCAGTCCCCCCGGGGGAGGCAATCAGCCCCAGCATTTT	CASSPPGGGNQPQHF
NA	TRBV27	TRBJ2-7	NA	TGTGCCAGCAGCAACAGGAGGGGGCCCGGCTACGAGCAGTACTTC	CASSNRRGPGYEQYF
TRBD2	TRBV9	TRBJ2-3	NA	TGTGCCAGCAGCACGATAGCGGGGGGAAGCACAGATACGCAGTATTTT	CASSTIAGGSTDTQYF
NA	TRBV9	TRBJ1-1	NA	TGTGCCAGCAGCGCCCCGGGAGGGCGGGACACTGAAGCTTTCTTT	CASSAPGGRDTEAFF
TRBD1	TRBV24-1	TRBJ2-2	NA	TGTGCCACCAGTGATTCATTGCGGACCGGGACAGCGAACACCGGGGAGCTGTTTTTT	CATSDSLRTGTANTGELFF
NA	TRBV27	TRBJ1-5	few	TGTGCCAGCAGTTTGGAGTCTTATAGCAATCAGCCCCAGCATTTT	CASSLESYSNQPQHF
TRBD1	TRBV5-1	TRBJ1-1	NA	TGCGCCAGCAGCTTGGTCCCGAGGACAGGGGACACTGAAGCTTTCTTT	CASSLVPRTGDTEAFF
TRBD2	TRBV7-8	TRBJ2-2	NA	TGTGCCAGCAGCTTAGTGCTAGCGGGGGCCGGGGAGCTGTTTTTT	CASSLVLAGAGELFF
NA	TRBV5-1	TRBJ1-2	NA	TGCGCCAGCAGCTCACAGGGCGGCTATGGCTACACCTTC	CASSSQGGYGYTF
NA	TRBV5-1	TRBJ1-1	NA	TGCGCCAGCAGCTTACAGGGACACCTTGCCACTGAAGCTTTCTTT	CASSLQGHLATEAFF
NA	TRBV4-2	TRBJ2-1	NA	TGTGCCAGCAGCCAAGATTCGGCTAGCGAAGACAATGAGCAGTTCTTC	CASSQDSASEDNEQFF
TRBD1	TRBV5-1	TRBJ1-1	NA	TGCGCCAGCAGAGTCGACAGGGGTTTGAACACTGAAGCTTTCTTT	CASRVDRGLNTEAFF
TRBD2	TRBV5-1	TRBJ2-3	once	TGCGCCAGCAGCCGCGTAGCGGGGGGGCAAGATACGCAGTATTTT	CASSRVAGGQDTQYF
NA	TRBV30	TRBJ1-3	NA	TGTGCCTGGAGTGTAGAGGGGGGGAACACCATATATTTT	CAWSVEGGNTIYF
TRBD1	TRBV7-9	TRBJ2-1	NA	TGTGCCAGCAGCGATACCCGGACAGGGGCCTACAATGAGCAGTTCTTC	CASSDTRTGAYNEQFF
TRBD1	TRBV11-3	TRBJ2-1	NA	TGTGCCAGCAGCTACTCCGGGACAGGGTTCGATGAGCAGTTCTTC	CASSYSGTGFDEQFF
NA	TRBV30	TRBJ1-2	once	TGTGCCTGGAGTGTCACGAGCTCCCATTTAGACACCTTC	CAWSVTSSHLDTF
NA	TRBV12-5	TRBJ1-3	NA	TGTGCTAGTGGTTTGGTACGGGGATTATGGGTCTCTGGAAACACCATATATTTT	CASGLVRGLWVSGNTIYF
NA	TRBV10-3	TRBJ1-1	NA	TGTGCCATCAGCCGGGAGGTGGGCATGAACACTGAAGCTTTCTTT	CAISREVGMNTEAFF
NA	TRBV18	TRBJ1-4	NA	TGTGCCAGCTCACCTTACGTGGACCGACTCGGGGGGGAAAAACTGTTTTTT	CASSPYVDRLGGEKLFF
NA	TRBV7-8	TRBJ1-3	NA	TGTGCCAGCAGCTTAGCGCATGGAGGGTCGGCCGGAAACACCATATATTTT	CASSLAHGGSAGNTIYF
NA	TRBV6-5	TRBJ1-3	NA	TGTGCCAGCACCACATTGGTCGGAAACACCATATATTTT	CASTTLVGNTIYF
TRBD1	TRBV2	TRBJ1-2	NA	TGTGCCAGCAGCTCGGACAGGCCGTCCTATGGCTACACCTTC	CASSSDRPSYGYTF
NA	TRBV6-5	TRBJ2-7	NA	TGTGCCAGCAGTTACTCCCAAGCTACCCCCTACGAGCAGTACTTC	CASSYSQATPYEQYF
NA	TRBV5-1	TRBJ1-1	NA	TGCGCCAGCAGCTTGGGCCAGATAACTGAAGCTTTCTTT	CASSLGQITEAFF
NA	TRBV6-1	TRBJ1-2	NA	TGTGCCAGCAGTGAACAGGGGTGGGGGAGCTATGGCTACACCTTC	CASSEQGWGSYGYTF
TRBD2	TRBV5-4	TRBJ2-7	NA	TGTGCCAGCAGCTTTGGGGGGGATGAGGGCGAGCAGTACTTC	CASSFGGDEGEQYF
NA	TRBV30	TRBJ1-3	few	TGTGCCTGGAACGTCGGCAGGGAAAGCCATCGAAACACCATATATTTT	CAWNVGRESHRNTIYF
NA	TRBV3-1/TRBV3-2	TRBJ1-1	NA	TGTGCCAGCAGCCAAGTAAGGGGGAACACTGAAGCTTTCTTT	CASSQVRGNTEAFF
NA	TRBV9	TRBJ1-2	NA	TGTGCCAGCAGTAGGGCGGAAGGGGTTTTGGTTGGCTACACCTTC	CASSRAEGVLVGYTF